Shown below are 29 T cell receptor beta chains from a single sample sequenced in a study of T-cell reconstitution after alpha-beta-depleted transplantation in children. Unique molecular identifiers were incorporated during preparation of the TCRbeta library. A single record per CDR3 protein comes from TCRdb applying MiXCR to the PCR reads. The repertoire holds hundreds of thousands of distinct CDR3 sequences, with roughly 17% as singletons. This specimen was PBMCs from the stem cell graft donor, taken from the stem cell graft. These TCRs come from a human donor who donated a stem cell graft to a child with acute myeloid leukemia.

The rearrangement uses TRBV3-1 and TRBJ2-7; TRBD1 might be the D (6 bases). Germline CDR1 LGHDT, CDR2 YNNKEL (reference sequence). CDR3 size: 15 residues. CDR3 protein: CATSQDPGDSYEQYV. The DNA for the CDR3 is TGTGCCACCAGCCAAGACCCAGGGGACTCCTACGAGCAGTACGTC.

The chain couples TRBV5-1 to TRBJ2-2; D gene unclear. V was pared by 0 bases and J by 1 base, with 7 bases between. CDR3 length equals 15 residues. Per the germline V gene, CDR1 is SGHRS and CDR2 is YFSETQ. DNA for the CDR3: TGCGCCAGCAGCTTGGTTCAGCGGAACACCGGGGAGCTGTTTTTT. Its translation is CASSLVQRNTGELFF.

The chain combines TRBV7-2 with TRBJ1-4; D is possibly TRBD1 (5 bases). Germline V gives CDR1 SGHTA, CDR2 FQGNSA. The length of the CDR3 is 15 residues. V lost 4 bases and J lost 0, with 9 bases in between. The CDR3 loop is CASSSGTATNEKLFF. The CDR3 DNA follows: TGTGCCAGCAGCTCCGGGACCGCAACTAATGAAAAACTGTTTTTT.

This chain links TRBV7-2 with TRBJ2-1; 8 bases map to TRBD2. Germline CDR1 SGHTA, CDR2 FQGNSA. The CDR3 extends over 15 amino acids. The V and J ends lost 5 bases and 0 bases, in that order; junction bases with no gene match: 3. This CDR3 reads CASSALADSYNEQFF. CDR3 sequence (DNA): TGTGCCAGCAGCGCACTAGCGGACTCCTACAATGAGCAGTTCTTC.

The chain couples TRBV5-1 to TRBJ2-1; a weak D match, TRBD2 (6 bases). The V end lost 1 base, the J end lost 6 bases, and 17 bases lay between the germline ends. CDR3 length: 16 residues. In germline, CDR1 is SGHRS, CDR2 YFSETQ. Here the CDR3 reads CASSLTPERGINEQFF. CDR3 nucleotide sequence: TGCGCCAGCAGCTTGACCCCAGAGCGCGGGATCAATGAGCAGTTCTTC.

In this sample, this clonotype turned up a few times. This rearrangement joins TRBV29-1 to TRBJ2-2; tentatively, D is TRBD1 or TRBD2 (5 bases each). The CDR3 totals 15 residues. CDR1 SQVTM and CDR2 ANQGSEA come from the germline V gene. V shed 3 bases and J shed 0 bases, with 11 bases lying between them. This chain's CDR3 is CSVDLEGTNTGELFF. Written as DNA, the CDR3 is TGCAGCGTTGATCTTGAGGGGACGAACACCGGGGAGCTGTTTTTT.

V gene TRBV27 combines with J gene TRBJ2-5; D is unresolved. This CDR3 is built from 12 residues. Trimming cost V 5 bases and J 7 bases, with 11 bases left between them. CDR1 and CDR2 from the germline V gene are MNHEY and SMNVEV (reference sequence). DNA of the CDR3: TGTGCCAGCAGTCCCCCTTGGGGGACCCAGTACTTC. It translates to CASSPPWGTQYF.

Turning to this clonotype: This may stem from a read error, because a much larger clone lies one nucleotide away. The chain is built from TRBV20-1 and TRBJ1-1; D possibly corresponds to TRBD1 (6 bases). Looked up from germline, CDR1 is DFQATT and CDR2 is SNEGSKA (reference sequence). This CDR3 spans 16 amino acids. The CDR3 sequence is CCARGVRDQGRTEAFF. The DNA for the CDR3 is TGCTGTGCTAGAGGGGTAAGAGACCAGGGGAGGACTGAAGCTTTCTTT.

This clonotype has ten or more counts. The chain is built from TRBV20-1 and TRBJ1-2; unclear D gene. This CDR3 is 12 amino acids long. Trimming took off 0 bases at V and 4 bases at J, with 6 bases between the two ends. From germline, CDR1 is DFQATT and CDR2 SNEGSKA (reference sequence). CDR3 amino acids: CSARELSYGYTF. The DNA for the CDR3 is TGCAGTGCTAGAGAGTTAAGCTATGGCTACACCTTC.

This CDR3 is CASSLDVGQNIQYF. In nucleotides, the CDR3 is TGTGCCAGCAGCTTAGATGTAGGACAAAACATTCAGTACTTC. V usage is TRBV7-2 and J usage is TRBJ2-4; D gene uncertain. Germline-derived CDR1 and CDR2 are SGHTA and FQGNSA. The V and J ends lost 1 base and 5 bases respectively, with 9 bases between them. This CDR3 spans 14 amino acids.

This clonotype occurred a few times. This sequence joins TRBV5-5 and TRBJ2-7, with D perhaps matching TRBD2 (5 bases). Germline-derived CDR1 and CDR2 are SGHKS and YYEKEE (reference sequence). V lost 0 bases to trimming and J lost 2 bases, with 9 bases between them. CDR3 length: 14 amino acids. The DNA of the CDR3 is TGTGCCAGCAGCTTGGCCGGGGAGACCTACGAGCAGTACGTC. Translated: CASSLAGETYEQYV.

The sample holds a few counts of this clonotype. The CDR3 DNA reads as TGTGCCAGCAGCACCCGAGGGGTGACGTACCAAGAGACCCAGTACTTC. Translation: CASSTRGVTYQETQYF. The V and J genes are TRBV5-4 and TRBJ2-5; possibly TRBD1 or TRBD2 for D (5 bases each). This CDR3 has 16 amino acids. Trimming removed 4 bases from V and 0 bases from J, with 16 bases in between. Germline CDR1 reads SGHNT; CDR2 reads YYREEE (reference sequence). The whole variable domain, remainder taken from reference TRBV5-4 and TRBJ2-5, is ETGVTQSPTHLIKTRGQQVTLRCSSQSGHNTVSWYQQALGQGPQFIFQYYREEENGRGNFPPRFSGLQFPNYSSELNVNALELDDSALYLCASSTRGVTYQETQYFGPGTRLLVL.

This clonotype came up many times. This chain uses TRBV20-1 with TRBJ2-2; D is ambiguous. CDR1 is DFQATT and CDR2 is SNEGSKA in the germline V gene (reference sequence). V was shortened by 1 base and J by 0 bases, with 9 bases between the two germline ends. The CDR3 is made up of 15 amino acids. CDR3 region: CSARVGNTNTGELFF. The DNA for the CDR3 is TGCAGTGCTAGAGTGGGGAACACGAACACCGGGGAGCTGTTTTTT.

This clonotype was detected ten times or more. This chain links TRBV10-3 with TRBJ1-1; TRBD1 might be the D (5 bases). The germline V gene has CDR1 ENHRY and CDR2 SYGVKD. The CDR3 extends over 16 amino acids. V lost 0 bases and J lost 1, with 12 bases in between. CDR3 nucleotides: TGTGCCATCAGTGAGTCCATCACAGGTTGGAACACTGAAGCTTTCTTT. Encoded protein: CAISESITGWNTEAFF.

This clonotype has just a few counts. The chain employs TRBV6-5 and TRBJ2-7; no clear D gene. Germline CDR1 is MNHEY and CDR2 is SVGAGI. Trimming shortened V by 0 bases and J by 1 base, and 4 bases separated the two germline ends. The CDR3 spans 13 residues. CDR3 residues: CASSYSKSYEQYF. In DNA form, the CDR3 reads TGTGCCAGCAGTTACTCCAAATCCTACGAGCAGTACTTC.

V usage is TRBV3-1 and J usage is TRBJ1-6; no definite D call. In germline, CDR1 is LGHDT, CDR2 YNNKEL (reference sequence). CDR3 length equals 12 residues. With 3 bases removed from V and 10 bases from J, the gap between germline ends came to 7 bases. CDR3 DNA sequence: TGTGCCAGCAGCCAGAAGGGATCACCCCTCCACTTT. This gives the protein CASSQKGSPLHF.

This rearrangement joins TRBV7-2 to TRBJ1-3; D remains ambiguous. Trimming removed 4 bases from V and 4 bases from J, with 8 bases in between. The V gene's germline CDR1 is SGHTA and CDR2 FQGNSA. This CDR3 is built from 13 residues. The CDR3 DNA sequence: TGTGCCAGCAGCTCGGAAAGAGGAAACACCATATATTTT. Its protein product is CASSSERGNTIYF.

This clonotype was seen at least ten times. This chain connects TRBV5-5 to TRBJ1-5; tentatively, D is TRBD1 (5 bases). Germline-derived CDR1 and CDR2 are SGHKS and YYEKEE (reference sequence). V lost 2 bases, J lost 0 bases, and 12 bases lay in between. The CDR3 is 16 amino acids. This chain's CDR3 is CASSFYDSDSNQPQHF. The CDR3 coding sequence is TGTGCCAGCAGCTTTTATGACAGCGATAGCAATCAGCCCCAGCATTTT.

J is TRBJ2-5 and V is TRBV7-9, with TRBD1 matching over 7 bases. Germline CDR1 is SEHNR and CDR2 is FQNEAQ (reference sequence). There are 15 residues in the CDR3. V lost 4 bases to trimming and J lost 1 base; unmatched junction nucleotides: 6. The CDR3 DNA sequence: TGTGCCAGCAGCTCCGGACAGGCCGCCCAAGAGACCCAGTACTTC. It translates to CASSSGQAAQETQYF.

This clonotype was seen many times. The chain carries TRBV27 and TRBJ2-3, with D possibly matching TRBD2 (8 bases). The germline V and J ends were trimmed by 0 bases and 3 bases, with 19 bases remaining between them. The CDR3 length is 18 residues. Germline lookup yields CDR1 MNHEY and CDR2 SMNVEV (reference sequence). The CDR3 protein is CASSLSSGGGGLTDTQYF. CDR3 nucleotides: TGTGCCAGCAGTTTATCTTCGGGAGGGGGCGGGCTTACAGATACGCAGTATTTT.

The V and J genes are TRBV20-1 and TRBJ2-1; 13 bases are a match to TRBD2. Germline CDR1 is DFQATT and CDR2 is SNEGSKA (reference sequence). The CDR3 length is 13 residues. The CDR3 nucleotides read TGCAGCGGAACTAGCGGGGGGGCCAATGAGCAGTTCTTC. Translation: CSGTSGGANEQFF.

This clonotype came up a few times. Written as DNA, the CDR3 is TGTGCCAGCAGCGTAGGGGCTAGCGGGGGCACAGATACGCAGTATTTT. It specifies CASSVGASGGTDTQYF. This rearrangement joins TRBV9 to TRBJ2-3; TRBD2 matches 9 bases. This CDR3 contains 16 residues. CDR1 SGDLS and CDR2 YYNGEE come from the germline V gene. The V and J ends lost 0 bases and 1 base, in that order; junction bases with no gene match: 3.

At least ten counts were recorded for this clonotype. The rearrangement uses TRBV5-1 and TRBJ2-5; perhaps D is TRBD1 or TRBD2 (5 bases each). Germline lookup yields CDR1 SGHRS and CDR2 YFSETQ. The CDR3 has 15 residues. With 1 base removed from V and 2 bases from J, the gap between germline ends came to 12 bases. CDR3 sequence: CASSLRRQRQETQYF. CDR3 nucleotides: TGCGCCAGCAGCTTGCGCCGACAGCGGCAAGAGACCCAGTACTTC.

This clonotype was counted a few times. The genes are TRBV7-2 and TRBJ2-2; D possibly corresponds to TRBD2 (6 bases). Germline lookup yields CDR1 SGHTA and CDR2 FQGNSA. Trimming left V 3 bases short and J 2 bases short, with 10 bases between. This CDR3 spans 15 amino acids. The CDR3 sequence is CASSLGLYNTGELFF. The CDR3 coding sequence is TGTGCCAGCAGCTTGGGACTCTATAACACCGGGGAGCTGTTTTTT.

This clonotype was detected many times. The rearrangement links TRBV20-1 to TRBJ2-1; 10 bases are shared with TRBD1. V was pared by 5 bases and J by 6 bases, with 10 bases of the junction left unmatched. This CDR3 region has 15 residues. Germline CDR1 is DFQATT and CDR2 is SNEGSKA (reference sequence). The CDR3 region has the DNA TGCAGTGCTGCTTGGTGGACAGGGGGACGCAATGAGCAGTTCTTC. It translates to CSAAWWTGGRNEQFF.

This clonotype was counted ten times or more. V and J are TRBV29-1 and TRBJ2-5; 10 bases align to TRBD1. J lost 5 bases, V lost 8 bases, and 5 bases had no gene match. CDR1 is SQVTM, CDR2 ANQGSEA, per germline. This CDR3 comprises 12 residues. The DNA for the CDR3 is TGCAGCTCCCGGGACAGGGGTGAGACCCAGTACTTC. Translated, it gives CSSRDRGETQYF.

With respect to this clonotype: This clone may be a read error of a much larger clone one base away. The chain employs TRBV20-1 and TRBJ2-1; 11 nucleotides match TRBD2. Losses at the gene ends were 6 bases for V and 0 bases for J; bases not matched to a gene: 10. This CDR3 is built from 17 residues. CDR1 is DFQATT and CDR2 is SNEGSKA in the germline V gene (reference sequence). In nucleotides, the CDR3 is TGCAGTGCAACCCCGACACTAGCGGGGGTCTCCTACAATGAGCAGTTCTTC. Amino acids: CSATPTLAGVSYNEQFF.

The table lists this clonotype with many counts. This sequence joins TRBV7-2 and TRBJ2-1, with D tentatively TRBD1 or TRBD2 (5 bases each). V gave up 1 base and J gave up 6 bases, with 10 bases separating them. Germline CDR1 reads SGHTA; CDR2 reads FQGNSA. The CDR3 sequence is 14 residues long. CDR3 amino acids: CASSLDGARNEQFF. The CDR3 DNA reads TGTGCCAGCAGCTTAGACGGGGCCCGCAATGAGCAGTTCTTC.

This chain links TRBV2 with TRBJ1-5, with D possibly matching TRBD1 (5 bases). Trimming left V 1 base short and J 9 bases short, with 10 bases between. The CDR3 covers 13 residues. Germline CDR1 SNHLY, CDR2 FYNNEI. Written as DNA, the CDR3 is TGTGCCAGCAGTGAAGACGGGCAGGGGCCCCAGCATTTT. The encoded protein is CASSEDGQGPQHF.